The 25 T cell receptor beta chains in this list originate from one sample, sequenced in a study of T cell clonality in common variable immunodeficiency. Here immunoSEQ multiplex PCR was the method, and the copy in TCRdb shows in-frame clones only, minus some. The repertoire consists of 50,000 or so clones, none detected only once. Sample: peripheral blood mononuclear cells. The receptors shown here come from a person aged 18 to 70 in good health.

This clone has ten or more counts. CDR3: CASTRGYEKLFF. CDR3 DNA, as far as it was read: TGTGCCAGTACCCGGGGGTATGAAAAA. The J gene is TRBJ1-4, the V gene TRBV19, with D tentatively TRBD1 (5 bases). The CDR3 end is not reached by the read, which stops 3 residues before it; the germline J gene fills it in. Trimming cost V 7 bases and J 6 bases, with 9 bases left between them. Germline V gene data show CDR1 as LNHDA and CDR2 as SQIVND (reference sequence). This CDR3 comprises 12 residues.

This clone has ten or more counts. The missing CDR3 end, 3 residues past where the read stops, is filled in from the germline J gene. The chain is built from TRBV30 and TRBJ1-1; D is perhaps TRBD1 (5 bases). The CDR3 contains 13 residues. Per germline, CDR1 GTSNPN and CDR2 SVGIG (reference sequence). Here the CDR3 reads CAGLGRMNTEAFF. The DNA read from the CDR3 is TGTGCGGGGCTCGGGAGGATGAACACTGAA.

Ten or more counts support this clone. The read is 3 residues too short to cover the CDR3 end, so that end is filled in from the germline J gene. This chain links TRBV19 with TRBJ2-5; 9 positions match TRBD2. Germline V CDR1 and CDR2: LNHDA, SQIVND (reference sequence). V was clipped by 7 bases and J by 5 bases; unmatched bases: 14. The CDR3 is 16 amino acids. CDR3 DNA (partial): TGTGCCAGTAATGAGGGCGGGAGGGCCGGTACGGAGACC. This sequence encodes CASNEGGRAGTET. The full CDR3 protein is CASNEGGRAGTETQYF.

This clone has at least ten counts. The read halts 3 residues ahead of the CDR3 end, with the missing end drawn from the germline J gene. V is TRBV5-1 and J is TRBJ2-2; D gene unclear. CDR3 size: 14 residues. Germline assignment: CDR1 SGHRS and CDR2 YFSETQ. With 5 bases removed from V and 6 bases from J, the gap between germline ends came to 14 bases. The sequenced part of the CDR3 DNA is TGCGCCAGCAGGGTTCTACTTTCCCCCGGGGAG. As protein: CASRVLLSPGE. From start to end, the CDR3 is CASRVLLSPGELFF.

In regard to this clone: The DNA ends 3 residues before the CDR3 does, and the rest of the CDR3 is filled in from the germline J gene. The rearrangement links TRBV7-3 to TRBJ1-2, with D perhaps TRBD1 (6 bases). CDR3 length: 13 amino acids. CDR1 and CDR2 (germline): SGHTA, FQGTGA. The CDR3 is CASSIRQESDYTF. The sequenced CDR3 bases are TGTGCCAGCAGCATACGACAGGAGAGCGAC.

Concerning this clone itself: The read ends 3 residues shy of where the CDR3 ends; the end is completed using the germline J gene. The chain has TRBV19 and TRBJ1-5; TRBD1 agrees at 7 bases. Germline V CDR1 and CDR2: LNHDA, SQIVND (reference sequence). The CDR3 covers 14 residues. The junction had 5 bases not matched to a gene; V was cut back by 3 bases and J by 6 bases. The part of the CDR3 DNA that was read is TGTGCCAGTAGTATTCCGGGACAGCCTCAGCCC. Protein product: CASSIPGQPQP. The whole CDR3 sequence is CASSIPGQPQPQHF.

There are many counts of this clone. The CDR3 goes on 3 residues after the read ends, and that part is filled in from the germline J gene. The chain uses TRBV6-1 and TRBJ1-2; tentatively, D is TRBD1 (6 bases). Germline V gives CDR1 MNHNS, CDR2 SASEGT. V shed 2 bases and J shed 1 base, with 11 bases lying between them. CDR3 length: 15 residues. CDR3 protein: CASSENREINYGYTF. The CDR3 bases that were read are TGTGCCAGCAGTGAAAACAGGGAGATTAACTATGGC.

This clone was seen ten or more times. The DNA ends 3 residues before the CDR3 does, and the rest of the CDR3 is filled in from the germline J gene. This chain joins TRBV20-1 and TRBJ2-5; 14 nucleotides align to TRBD2. J gave up 7 bases and V 0 bases, and 10 bases lay outside the gene matches. The CDR3 length is 17 residues. Per germline, CDR1 DFQATT and CDR2 SNEGSKA (reference sequence). CDR3 sequence: CSARDAGLAGGIMTQYF. CDR3 DNA (partial): TGCAGTGCTAGAGATGCCGGACTAGCGGGAGGAATTATGACC.

This clone was detected ten times or more. The sequenced fragment ends 3 residues before the CDR3 boundary, so the rest is inferred from the germline J gene. The chain has TRBV11-2 and TRBJ2-7, with a possible D match to TRBD1 (6 bases). Germline CDR1 is SGHAT and CDR2 is FQNNGV. The CDR3 totals 15 residues. Between the trimmed V and J ends, which lost 2 bases and 2 bases, there was a span of 13 bases. CDR3 loop: CASSLRTELAYEQYF. The sequenced CDR3 bases are TGTGCCAGCAGCTTAAGGACAGAACTCGCCTACGAG.

This clone was found many times. The read ends 3 residues early relative to the CDR3; the germline J gene fills the gap. The V gene is TRBV6-2 or TRBV6-3, the J gene TRBJ2-5; the D gene is possibly TRBD1 (5 bases). The germline V gene has CDR1 MNHEY and CDR2 SVGEGT. Trimming took off 2 bases at V and 2 bases at J, with 12 bases between the two ends. The CDR3 length is 15 residues. CDR3 sequence: CASSYESGMQETQYF. The sequenced CDR3 bases are TGTGCCAGCAGTTACGAATCAGGGATGCAAGAGACC.

Points on this clone: The read halts 3 residues ahead of the CDR3 end, with the missing end drawn from the germline J gene. The V gene is TRBV11-2, the J gene TRBJ2-7; tentatively, D is TRBD1 (6 bases). The CDR3 runs 15 residues. V was cut by 5 bases and J by 2 bases, with 16 bases left in between. In germline, CDR1 is SGHAT, CDR2 FQNNGV. Partial CDR3 DNA: TGTGCCAGCAGCCTGACGGCGCAGGGGCCCTACGAG. It specifies CASSLTAQGPYE. The entire CDR3 reads CASSLTAQGPYEQYF.

This clone was counted many times. The CDR3 goes on 3 residues after the read ends, and that part is filled in from the germline J gene. The rearrangement links TRBV6-1 to TRBJ1-1, with D possibly matching TRBD1 (6 bases). The germline gives CDR1 MNHNS, CDR2 SASEGT. V lost 1 base, J lost 2 bases, and 8 bases lay in between. This CDR3 spans 14 amino acids. This chain's CDR3 is CASSEEQGNTEAFF. Incomplete CDR3 DNA: TGTGCCAGCAGTGAAGAACAGGGAAACACTGAA.

Points on this clone: The observed sequence ends 3 residues before the CDR3 terminus, with the missing tail filled in from the germline J gene. The V call is TRBV7-9, the J call TRBJ1-2; TRBD1 might be the D (5 bases). CDR3 length: 15 residues. Germline V gene data show CDR1 as SEHNR and CDR2 as FQNEAQ (reference sequence). This chain's CDR3 is CASSLARVGSYDYTF. CDR3 bases read: TGTGCCAGCAGCTTAGCCAGGGTCGGGTCCTACGAC.

At least ten counts were recorded for this clone. The read stops 3 residues short of the end of the CDR3; the missing end is completed from the germline J gene. The V call is TRBV19, the J call TRBJ2-7; tentatively, D is TRBD1 (5 bases). CDR1 and CDR2 from the germline V gene are LNHDA and SQIVND (reference sequence). V was trimmed by 6 bases and J by 6 bases, leaving 15 bases between them. This CDR3 comprises 13 residues. The CDR3 reads CASRGRDRREQYF. CDR3 DNA (partial): TGTGCCAGTAGGGGCAGGGATCGGCGCGAG.

As concerns this clone: The sequenced fragment ends 3 residues before the CDR3 boundary, so the rest is inferred from the germline J gene. This chain links TRBV20-1 with TRBJ2-3; 11 bases align to TRBD2. This CDR3 contains 13 residues. Germline lookup yields CDR1 DFQATT and CDR2 SNEGSKA (reference sequence). CDR3 in amino acids: CSAKTSGMETQYF. Partial CDR3 DNA: TGCAGTGCCAAGACTAGCGGGATGGAGACG.

This clone was observed many times. Sequencing ends 3 residues short of the CDR3 end; the germline J gene provides the rest. The rearrangement joins TRBV29-1 to TRBJ2-3; perhaps TRBD1 as D (6 bases). In germline, CDR1 is SQVTM, CDR2 ANQGSEA. This CDR3 region has 13 residues. Incomplete CDR3 DNA: TGCAGCGCCTATCAAACAGGGAAAGAGACG. It codes for CSAYQTGKET. The complete CDR3 sequence is CSAYQTGKETQYF.

This clone occurred a few times. Sequencing ends 3 residues short of the CDR3 end; the germline J gene provides the rest. The chain has TRBV5-4 and TRBJ2-5; D is unclear. Germline-derived CDR1 and CDR2 are SGHNT and YYREEE (reference sequence). Trimming removed 0 bases at V and 5 bases at J, with 11 bases between. The CDR3 extends over 14 amino acids. The CDR3 spells CASSLARRRETQYF. CDR3 DNA (partial): TGTGCCAGCAGCTTGGCCCGCAGAAGGGAGACC.

This clone has ten or more counts. The read finishes 3 residues shy of the CDR3 end, and the germline J gene is used to complete it. The chain carries TRBV4-1 and TRBJ1-2, with D tentatively TRBD1 (5 bases). Germline loops: CDR1 MGHRA, CDR2 YSYEKL. Trimming cost V 1 base and J 1 base, with 10 bases left between them. This CDR3 has 15 amino acids. The CDR3 region is CASSQGQGRNYGYTF. The covered CDR3 bases are TGCGCCAGCAGCCAAGGGCAGGGCCGTAACTATGGC.

This clone was detected ten times or more. Read coverage stops 3 residues before the CDR3 terminus; the germline J gene supplies the remainder. The chain couples TRBV2 to TRBJ1-1; D possibly corresponds to TRBD1 (6 bases). V was clipped by 2 bases and J by 0 bases, with 10 bases between them. This CDR3 has 15 amino acids. The germline V gene has CDR1 SNHLY and CDR2 FYNNEI. The CDR3 here is CASSERTAMNTEAFF. The sequenced part of the CDR3 DNA is TGTGCCAGCAGTGAAAGGACAGCCATGAACACTGAA.

This clone has a count of ten or more. The CDR3 end is not reached by the read, which stops 3 residues before it; the germline J gene fills it in. V is TRBV30 and J is TRBJ1-5; 8 nucleotides match TRBD1. J lost 4 bases, V lost 4 bases, and 3 bases had no gene match. Germline V gene sequence: CDR1 GTSNPN, CDR2 SVGIG (reference sequence). This CDR3 spans 13 amino acids. The CDR3 sequence is CAWNRGVNQPQHF. Partial CDR3 DNA: TGTGCCTGGAACAGGGGGGTAAATCAGCCC.

This clone came up many times. The chain's CDR3 is CASSLAGWSYNEQFF. The sequenced part of the CDR3 DNA is TGTGCCAGCAGCTTGGCGGGATGGTCCTACAATGAG. The gene calls are TRBV7-3 and TRBJ2-1; D possibly corresponds to TRBD2 (6 bases). The read ends 3 residues shy of where the CDR3 ends; the end is completed using the germline J gene. This CDR3 contains 15 residues. The germline V gene has CDR1 SGHTA and CDR2 FQGTGA. V lost 3 bases to trimming and J lost 1 base, with 10 bases between them.

This clone was observed many times. The sequence runs out 3 residues before the end of the CDR3; the remainder is reconstructed from the germline J gene. The genes are TRBV29-1 and TRBJ2-5; tentatively, D is TRBD2 (5 bases). Trimming took off 6 bases at V and 0 bases at J, with 11 bases between the two ends. CDR3 length equals 13 residues. Germline loops: CDR1 SQVTM, CDR2 ANQGSEA. The part of the CDR3 DNA that was read is TGCAGCGTGGAGGAACAGTACCAAGAGACC. Translation: CSVEEQYQET. The full-length CDR3 reads as CSVEEQYQETQYF.

In its sample, this clone was seen many times. The CDR3 is cut off 3 residues early in the read; its end comes from the germline J gene. The chain combines TRBV20-1 with TRBJ2-4; 10 bases map to TRBD2. Germline V CDR1 and CDR2: DFQATT, SNEGSKA (reference sequence). CDR3 length: 13 residues. CDR3 in amino acids: CSVRAGGLYGQYF. The DNA read from the CDR3 is TGCAGTGTCCGAGCGGGGGGGCTCTATGGT.

In this sample, this clone turned up many times. The CDR3 end lies 3 residues beyond the end of the read and is filled in from the germline J gene. The chain has TRBV20-1 and TRBJ1-2, with 10 positions matching TRBD1. Germline CDR1 and CDR2: DFQATT and SNEGSKA (reference sequence). The CDR3 has 13 amino acids. CDR3 DNA (partial): TGCAGTGCTCTCGGGACAGGGGTAGGAGGC. Translation: CSALGTGVGG. The full-length CDR3 reads as CSALGTGVGGYTF.

This clone was detected ten times or more. The DNA ends 3 residues before the CDR3 does, and the rest of the CDR3 is filled in from the germline J gene. This rearrangement joins TRBV7-3 to TRBJ2-3; the D gene could be TRBD1 or TRBD2 (7 bases each). V lost 5 bases and J 1 base, leaving 19 bases between the germline ends. Germline CDR1 is SGHTA and CDR2 is FQGTGA. The CDR3 loop spans 17 amino acids. The CDR3 DNA, read in part, is TGTGCCAGCAGCCCGGCAGGGGGAGGGGTGCGCACAGATACG. Protein product: CASSPAGGGVRTDT. The whole CDR3 protein reads CASSPAGGGVRTDTQYF.